The 19 T cell receptor beta chains listed next were all sequenced from one sample in a study of T cell responses to AZD1222 COVID-19 vaccine. TCRdb's copy holds only in-frame clones and misses some; the assay was immunoSEQ multiplex PCR. The data hold some 55,000 clones, with approximately 88% observed a single time. This specimen consisted of peripheral blood, obtained on day 0 of AZD1222 vaccination. The source is an adult in good health.

The genes are TRBV3-1 (or the pseudogene TRBV3-2) and TRBJ2-1; possible D gene TRBD2, 6 bases. V lost 1 base and J lost 14, with 15 bases in between. The CDR3 length is 13 residues. Germline V gives CDR1 LGHDT, CDR2 YNNKEL (reference sequence). The CDR3, as DNA: TGTGCCAGCAGCCAAGGGAGCGGAGGGGAGAAGTTCTTC. Its protein is CASSQGSGGEKFF.

This sequence joins TRBV28 and TRBJ1-3; 8 bases match TRBD1. Germline V gives CDR1 MDHEN, CDR2 SYDVKM. This CDR3 is built from 14 residues. J was trimmed by 3 bases and V by 7 bases; bases with no gene match: 5. CDR3 in amino acids: CASKRQGFGNTIYF. The CDR3 DNA sequence: TGTGCCAGCAAGCGACAGGGGTTTGGAAACACCATATATTTT.

The CDR3 here is CASSLAGTSNQPQHF. The CDR3 DNA reads TGCGCCAGCAGCTTGGCAGGGACATCGAATCAGCCCCAGCATTTT. J is TRBJ1-5 and V is TRBV5-1, with D perhaps TRBD1 (6 bases). V was clipped by 0 bases and J by 4 bases, with 11 bases between them. Looked up from germline, CDR1 is SGHRS and CDR2 is YFSETQ. The CDR3 totals 15 residues.

The chain recombines TRBV5-4 with TRBJ2-1; D is uncertain. CDR3 length: 15 amino acids. V was clipped by 4 bases and J by 6 bases, with 17 bases between them. Germline loops: CDR1 SGHNT, CDR2 YYREEE (reference sequence). The CDR3 is CASSHTPAALNEQFF. DNA of the CDR3: TGTGCCAGCAGCCACACACCGGCCGCACTCAATGAGCAGTTCTTC.

The table lists this clone with a few counts. The chain couples TRBV13 to TRBJ1-1, with TRBD1 as a possible D gene (5 bases). The germline V gene has CDR1 PRHDT and CDR2 FYEKMQ (reference sequence). Trimming left V 5 bases short and J 0 bases short, with 13 bases between. This CDR3 has 15 residues. The CDR3 coding sequence is TGTGCCAGCAGCCGGCTACAGGCGGTGAACACTGAAGCTTTCTTT. It specifies CASSRLQAVNTEAFF. Combining the CDR3 with reference TRBV13 and TRBJ1-1 gives the whole variable domain AAGVIQSPRHLIKEKRETATLKCYPIPRHDTVYWYQQGPGQDPQFLISFYEKMQSDKGSIPDRFSAQQFSDYHSELNMSSLELGDSALYFCASSRLQAVNTEAFFGQGTRLTVV.

The chain employs TRBV7-9 and TRBJ2-2; the match to TRBD1 covers 9 bases. After removal of 5 bases from V and 5 bases from J, the junction contained 6 bases not matched to a gene. The CDR3 extends over 15 amino acids. The germline V gene has CDR1 SEHNR and CDR2 FQNEAQ (reference sequence). CDR3 nucleotide sequence: TGTGCCAGCAGCCCGGGACAGGGACGTACCGGGGAGCTGTTTTTT. Its translation is CASSPGQGRTGELFF.

The gene calls are TRBV14 and TRBJ2-7; 9 bases are a match to TRBD1. J gave up 3 bases and V 3 bases, and 9 bases lay outside the gene matches. Germline values: CDR1 SGHDN, CDR2 FVKESK. The CDR3 length is 16 residues. CDR3 protein: CASSHQGQGTDYEQYF. As DNA, the CDR3 is TGTGCCAGCAGCCACCAGGGACAGGGAACAGACTACGAGCAGTACTTC.

The rearrangement uses TRBV28 and TRBJ2-3; possible D gene TRBD1, 6 bases. The germline V and J ends were trimmed by 8 bases and 2 bases, with 11 bases remaining between them. CDR3 length: 13 amino acids. Looked up from germline, CDR1 is MDHEN and CDR2 is SYDVKM. CDR3 in amino acids: CASGQTFTDTQYF. The CDR3 region has the DNA TGTGCCAGCGGACAGACTTTCACAGATACGCAGTATTTT.

The genes are TRBV6-5 and TRBJ1-1; D uncertain. Germline V CDR1 and CDR2: MNHEY, SVGAGI. This CDR3 contains 13 residues. V dropped 8 bases and J dropped 0 bases, with 10 bases sitting between them. This CDR3 is CASLSTMNTEAFF. The CDR3 bases are TGTGCCAGCCTATCTACCATGAACACTGAAGCTTTCTTT.

The chain uses TRBV6-5 and TRBJ2-5, with D uncertain. V lost 4 bases to trimming and J lost 4 bases, with 13 bases between them. CDR3 length: 14 residues. Per the germline V gene, CDR1 is MNHEY and CDR2 is SVGAGI. CDR3 sequence (DNA): TGTGCCAGCAGTTTGTTCGGTGGGGTAGAGACCCAGTACTTC. This encodes CASSLFGGVETQYF.

The rearrangement joins TRBV10-2 to TRBJ1-5; 8 nucleotides align to TRBD1. V was pared by 6 bases and J by 0 bases, with 4 bases of the junction left unmatched. Germline values: CDR1 WSHSY, CDR2 SAAADI. CDR3 length: 15 amino acids. CDR3 amino acids: CASRAGQGSNQPQHF. CDR3 bases: TGCGCCAGCAGGGCAGGACAGGGTAGCAATCAGCCCCAGCATTTT.

The CDR3 spells CASSSTQRLVGEQFF. The CDR3 coding sequence is TGTGCCAGCAGTTCTACTCAGCGACTAGTGGGTGAGCAGTTCTTC. This chain links TRBV27 with TRBJ2-1, with TRBD2 as a possible D gene (6 bases). The ends were cut back, 4 bases at V and 9 bases at J, with 19 bases in the middle. CDR1 is MNHEY, CDR2 SMNVEV, per germline (reference sequence). CDR3 size: 15 residues.

This sequence joins TRBV28 and TRBJ2-2; D not certain. The CDR3 has 17 residues. Germline loops: CDR1 MDHEN, CDR2 SYDVKM. Trimming removed 3 bases at V and 6 bases at J, with 20 bases between. As DNA, the CDR3 is TGTGCCAGCAGTTTGACCTTACCTATACAGCTCCCCGGGGAGCTGTTTTTT. Translating it yields CASSLTLPIQLPGELFF.

The genes are TRBV20-1 and TRBJ2-7; D remains unclear. Trimming removed 4 bases from V and 2 bases from J, with 6 bases in between. Germline V gives CDR1 DFQATT, CDR2 SNEGSKA (reference sequence). The CDR3 is made up of 11 amino acids. The CDR3 coding sequence is TGCAGTGCTACTAAGACCTACGAGCAGTACTTC. Translated, it gives CSATKTYEQYF.

This clone was counted only a few times. The rearrangement joins TRBV28 to TRBJ1-2; 8 nucleotides line up with TRBD1. The CDR3 loop spans 15 amino acids. The germline V gene has CDR1 MDHEN and CDR2 SYDVKM. With 5 bases clipped from V and 5 bases from J, the junction kept 10 bases outside the gene matches. As DNA, the CDR3 is TGTGCCAGCAGTACTAGACAGGGGAGGGTATATGGCTACACCTTC. As protein: CASSTRQGRVYGYTF.

The J gene is TRBJ1-6, the V gene TRBV12-3 or TRBV12-4, with unresolved D. Trimming took off 4 bases at V and 5 bases at J, with 3 bases between the two ends. The CDR3 consists of 12 residues. This chain's CDR3 is CASSSNNSPLHF. The CDR3 nucleotides read TGTGCCAGCAGTTCGAATAATTCACCCCTCCACTTT.

The chain recombines TRBV3-1 (or the pseudogene TRBV3-2) with TRBJ2-1; D is ambiguous. V gave up 4 bases and J gave up 7 bases, with 14 bases separating them. The germline V gene has CDR1 LGHDT and CDR2 YNNKEL (reference sequence). The CDR3 is 14 residues long. CDR3 sequence reads: CASSPHAALNEQFF. CDR3 in DNA: TGTGCCAGCAGCCCTCATGCAGCTCTGAATGAGCAGTTCTTC.

The V call is TRBV6-5, the J call TRBJ1-5, with 9 bases fitting TRBD1. The V and J ends lost 8 bases and 6 bases, in that order; junction bases with no gene match: 11. The CDR3 runs 15 residues. Germline CDR1 and CDR2: MNHEY and SVGAGI. CDR3 region: CASETGTGIVQPQHF. DNA for the CDR3: TGTGCCAGCGAAACCGGGACAGGGATCGTTCAGCCCCAGCATTTT.

The chain joins TRBV2 to TRBJ2-2; perhaps TRBD1 as D (6 bases). The CDR3 runs to 15 residues. Trimming stripped 7 bases from V and 6 bases from J, with 18 bases between. Germline CDR1 and CDR2: SNHLY and FYNNEI. For the CDR3, the DNA is TGTGCCAGCAATGGAGGATTGGGGGCCCCCGGGGAGCTGTTTTTT. It encodes CASNGGLGAPGELFF. Full variable domain (remainder filled in from reference TRBV2 and TRBJ2-2): EPEVTQTPSHQVTQMGQEVILRCVPISNHLYFYWYRQILGQKVEFLVSFYNNEISEKSEIFDDQFSVERPDGSNFTLKIRSTKLEDSAMYFCASNGGLGAPGELFFGEGSRLTVL.